This T cell receptor beta chain stems from a study of blood T cell repertoires in COVID-19. The assay was immunoSEQ multiplex PCR, and TCRdb's table has in-frame clones only and misses some. Seen here are around 390,000 clones, about 87% observed once, and the top ten hold about 9.4%. This TCR came from a woman between 45 and 60 years old who had recovered from COVID-19. Specimen: PBMCs or T cells enriched from blood (not recorded which).

CDR3 sequence: CASSRLGGYGYTF. In DNA, the CDR3 is TGTGCCAGCAGTCGGTTGGGGGGCTATGGCTACACCTTC. The chain employs TRBV6-4 and TRBJ1-2; the D gene is possibly TRBD1 (5 bases). V lost 5 bases and J lost 4, with 11 bases in between. The germline V gene has CDR1 MRHNA and CDR2 SNTAGT. The CDR3 is 13 residues long.